These 22 T cell receptor beta chains came from one sample sequenced in a study of Ad26.COV2.S vaccination and SARS-CoV-2 variants. Treatment given: around 19 received Ad26.COV2.S at low or high dose, single or two shots; several received placebo; per-sample allocation not given. Day 63 following the first vaccine or placebo injection was when the samples were taken. The protocol was immunoSEQ multiplex PCR, while the TCRdb copy is restricted to in-frame clones and leaves out a portion. The table includes about 400,000 clones, about 83% detected once. The sequenced sample was peripheral blood, obtained in a trial of Ad26.COV2.S vaccine versus placebo. These receptors were taken from a person between 18 and 59 years old who received the Ad26.COV2.S COVID-19 vaccine or a placebo.

This clone has only one observation. This chain links TRBV15 with TRBJ2-3; possible D gene TRBD1, 6 bases. Germline CDR1 LNHNV, CDR2 YYDKDF (reference sequence). The CDR3 has 13 residues. Trimming pared 5 bases from V and 5 bases from J, leaving 11 bases between. CDR3 sequence: CATSVQGVDTQYF. The DNA of the CDR3 is TGTGCCACCAGCGTACAGGGTGTAGATACGCAGTATTTT.

This chain joins TRBV5-5 and TRBJ2-7, with 9 nucleotides matching TRBD1. Germline V gene data show CDR1 as SGHKS and CDR2 as YYEKEE (reference sequence). V lost 4 bases to trimming and J lost 4 bases; unmatched junction nucleotides: 6. The CDR3 sequence is 14 residues long. In nucleotides, the CDR3 is TGTGCCAGCAGCCGGCGGGACAGGGCTTACGAGCAGTACTTC. Its translation is CASSRRDRAYEQYF.

The J gene is TRBJ2-3, the V gene TRBV6-1, with TRBD2 matching over 7 bases. The CDR3 runs to 16 residues. Per germline, CDR1 MNHNS and CDR2 SASEGT. With 3 bases clipped from V and 2 bases from J, the junction kept 8 bases outside the gene matches. The CDR3 protein is CASSDETSRVTDTQYF. CDR3 DNA sequence: TGTGCCAGCAGTGATGAGACTAGCAGGGTCACAGATACGCAGTATTTT.

This clone has only a few counts. The chain couples TRBV21-1 to TRBJ2-7. TRBV21-1 is flagged as a pseudogene. The CDR3 has 14 amino acids. The CDR3 DNA reads as TGTGCCAGCAGCGAAGAAGGACGGTGCGCGGAGCAGTACTTC. It codes for CASSEEGRCAEQYF.

The V and J genes are TRBV9 and TRBJ1-2; a possible D gene is TRBD1 (6 bases). The germline gives CDR1 SGDLS, CDR2 YYNGEE. The length of the CDR3 is 12 residues. V lost 2 bases, J lost 6 bases, and 8 bases lay in between. CDR3 protein: CASSVRGDGYTF. CDR3 bases: TGTGCCAGCAGCGTGAGGGGGGATGGCTACACCTTC. The full variable domain, rest sourced from reference TRBV9 and TRBJ1-2, is DSGVTQTPKHLITATGQRVTLRCSPRSGDLSVYWYQQSLDQGLQFLIQYYNGEERAKGNILERFSAQQFPDLHSELNLSSLELGDSALYFCASSVRGDGYTFGSGTRLTVV.

This clone has ten or more counts. V is TRBV6-5 and J is TRBJ2-7; D gene ambiguous. Germline V gene sequence: CDR1 MNHEY, CDR2 SVGAGI. Trimming removed 8 bases at V and 1 base at J, with 12 bases between. The CDR3 contains 13 residues. The CDR3 sequence is CASLRLGSYEQYF. For the CDR3, the DNA is TGTGCCAGCCTGAGACTCGGGTCCTACGAGCAGTACTTC.

The chain joins TRBV5-1 to TRBJ2-1; D ambiguous. V shed 1 base and J shed 3 bases, with 11 bases lying between them. This CDR3 is 15 amino acids long. Germline CDR1 SGHRS, CDR2 YFSETQ. CDR3 region: CASSLTVTGYNEQFF. The DNA of the CDR3 is TGCGCCAGCAGCTTGACGGTTACCGGCTACAATGAGCAGTTCTTC.

The gene calls are TRBV6-2 or TRBV6-3 and TRBJ1-2, with D possibly being TRBD1 (6 bases). The CDR3 loop spans 13 amino acids. CDR1 and CDR2 (germline): MNHEY, SVGEGT. V lost 6 bases and J lost 8, with 16 bases in between. CDR3 amino acids: CASSPRTDRGYTF. DNA for the CDR3: TGTGCCAGCAGCCCGAGGACAGATCGGGGCTACACCTTC.

The rearrangement links TRBV29-1 to TRBJ2-7; the D gene is possibly TRBD2 (5 bases). V was shortened by 3 bases and J by 3 bases, with 6 bases between the two germline ends. Germline loops: CDR1 SQVTM, CDR2 ANQGSEA. The CDR3 length is 11 residues. In nucleotides, the CDR3 is TGCAGCGTTGAGGAGGACTACGAGCAGTACTTC. Translated: CSVEEDYEQYF.

The V gene is TRBV24-1, the J gene TRBJ1-1; TRBD1 is a possible D gene (5 bases). Trimming left V 4 bases short and J 8 bases short, with 16 bases between. There are 14 residues in the CDR3. The V gene's germline CDR1 is KGHDR and CDR2 SFDVKD. The CDR3 DNA reads as TGTGCCACCAGTGAATCGAACAGCGGGGCGGAAGCTTTCTTT. It yields the protein CATSESNSGAEAFF.

This chain uses TRBV12-3 or TRBV12-4 with TRBJ1-1; D is undetermined. Trimming stripped 3 bases from V and 4 bases from J, with 3 bases between. CDR3 length: 11 residues. The CDR3: CASSLSTEAFF. The CDR3 nucleotides read TGTGCCAGCAGTTTGAGCACTGAAGCTTTCTTT.

This sequence joins TRBV4-1 and TRBJ1-4; maybe TRBD1 (5 bases). The CDR3 sequence is 15 residues long. Germline lookup yields CDR1 MGHRA and CDR2 YSYEKL. V was trimmed by 2 bases and J by 10 bases, leaving 17 bases between them. Here the CDR3 reads CASSQLGGGVGKLFF. The CDR3 coding sequence is TGCGCCAGCAGCCAACTCGGCGGGGGGGTGGGAAAACTGTTTTTT.

The gene calls are TRBV5-6 and TRBJ1-2, with a possible D match to TRBD1 (5 bases). With 2 bases removed from V and 2 bases from J, the gap between germline ends came to 19 bases. Germline V gives CDR1 SGHDT, CDR2 YYEEEE. The CDR3 is made up of 17 amino acids. The CDR3 is CASSFLPRQNPNYGYTF. The CDR3 coding sequence is TGTGCCAGCAGCTTCCTCCCCAGACAGAACCCGAACTATGGCTACACCTTC.

This chain joins TRBV7-9 and TRBJ1-2, with no clear D. Germline V gene sequence: CDR1 SEHNR, CDR2 FQNEAQ (reference sequence). V was clipped by 4 bases and J by 3 bases, with 15 bases between them. The CDR3 consists of 15 residues. The CDR3 spells CASSSSFWEYYGYTF. In DNA, the CDR3 is TGTGCCAGCAGCTCCTCCTTCTGGGAATACTATGGCTACACCTTC.

The rearrangement links TRBV6-5 to TRBJ1-2; possibly TRBD1 for D (5 bases). The CDR3 has 14 amino acids. The V gene lost 3 bases and the J gene lost 5 bases, with 13 bases spanning the gap. Germline loops: CDR1 MNHEY, CDR2 SVGAGI. For the CDR3, the DNA is TGTGCCAGCAGTTATACGGGGACCTCGTATGGCTACACCTTC. This translates into CASSYTGTSYGYTF.

The chain uses TRBV5-1 and TRBJ1-5; D is ambiguous. The V gene's germline CDR1 is SGHRS and CDR2 YFSETQ. The CDR3 length is 16 residues. V lost 0 bases to trimming and J lost 0 bases, with 10 bases between them. The CDR3 spells CASSLVPSNSNQPQHF. CDR3 in DNA: TGCGCCAGCAGCTTGGTTCCATCGAATAGCAATCAGCCCCAGCATTTT.

V is TRBV5-4 and J is TRBJ2-5, with 12 bases that match TRBD2. J was trimmed by 5 bases and V by 4 bases; bases with no gene match: 9. This CDR3 spans 16 amino acids. Germline CDR1 is SGHNT and CDR2 is YYREEE (reference sequence). The DNA of the CDR3 is TGTGCCAGCAGCCGGATGACTAGCGGGAGAAGGGAGACCCAGTACTTC. Protein product: CASSRMTSGRRETQYF.

V and J are TRBV11-3 and TRBJ1-3, with D maybe TRBD1 (5 bases). V was pared by 1 base and J by 4 bases, with 14 bases between. CDR1 is SGHNT and CDR2 is YENEEA in the germline V gene. This CDR3 is built from 16 residues. CDR3 residues: CASSLGGEEAGNTIYF. The CDR3 DNA follows: TGTGCCAGCAGCTTAGGGGGCGAGGAAGCCGGAAACACCATATATTTT.

The genes are TRBV19 and TRBJ1-2, with 12 bases matching TRBD1. The CDR3 sequence is 18 residues long. In germline, CDR1 is LNHDA, CDR2 SQIVND (reference sequence). The ends lost 5 bases at V and 2 bases at J; junction bases unmatched: 12. The CDR3 is CASSRDRGLKGTNYGYTF. As DNA, the CDR3 is TGTGCCAGTAGTCGGGACAGGGGGCTCAAAGGTACGAACTATGGCTACACCTTC.

This clone was detected only once. The chain combines TRBV11-2 with TRBJ2-2, with D possibly being TRBD2 (5 bases). Per the germline V gene, CDR1 is SGHAT and CDR2 is FQNNGV. CDR3 length: 12 residues. Deletions cut 5 bases from V and 9 bases from J, with 10 bases between. Written as DNA, the CDR3 is TGTGCCAGCAGCGTATCTAGCCGGGAGCTGTTTTTT. Residues: CASSVSSRELFF.

There are a few counts of this clone. The CDR3 region has the DNA TGTGCCAGCAGCTCACAGGGGAGGGGGCGGACAGATACGCAGTATTTT. As protein: CASSSQGRGRTDTQYF. The chain is built from TRBV5-4 and TRBJ2-3; D may match TRBD1 or TRBD2 (7 bases each). Germline V lookup: CDR1 SGHNT, CDR2 YYREEE (reference sequence). V was pared by 3 bases and J by 3 bases, with 17 bases between. The CDR3 has 16 amino acids.

V gene TRBV19 combines with J gene TRBJ2-7, with 13 bases matching TRBD2. Germline CDR1 reads LNHDA; CDR2 reads SQIVND (reference sequence). The CDR3 is made up of 15 amino acids. The V segment lost 1 base and the J segment 6 bases; nucleotides outside the gene matches: 3. The CDR3 sequence is CASSIAGLAGVEQYF. The DNA of the CDR3 is TGTGCCAGTAGTATAGCCGGACTAGCGGGAGTCGAGCAGTACTTC. Drawing the rest from reference TRBV19 and TRBJ2-7, the complete variable domain is DGGITQSPKYLFRKEGQNVTLSCEQNLNHDAMYWYRQDPGQGLRLIYYSQIVNDFQKGDIAEGYSVSREKKESFPLTVTSAQKNPTAFYLCASSIAGLAGVEQYFGPGTRLTVT.